Below, 27 T cell receptor beta chains from the same sample are listed, as sequenced in a study of T cell changes during pregnancy in multiple sclerosis. The repertoire was sequenced with immunoSEQ multiplex PCR; TCRdb's copy has only in-frame clones and lacks some. The table has 75,000 to 95,000 clones, approximately 89% seen once; the top ten hold approximately 0.9%. Specimen: peripheral blood, collected before pregnancy. These receptors were obtained from a female donor with multiple sclerosis, enrolled in a pregnancy study.

V gene TRBV27 combines with J gene TRBJ1-1; the D is unclear. The germline V and J ends were trimmed by 3 bases and 4 bases, with 15 bases remaining between them. Per the germline V gene, CDR1 is MNHEY and CDR2 is SMNVEV (reference sequence). There are 15 residues in the CDR3. The CDR3 DNA is TGTGCCAGCAGTTTTGGAGACACCCGGGGCACTGAAGCTTTCTTT. Translated, it gives CASSFGDTRGTEAFF.

The chain links TRBV7-9 to TRBJ1-2; 10 bases are a match to TRBD1. The ends lost 3 bases at V and 8 bases at J; junction bases unmatched: 6. The length of the CDR3 is 14 residues. Germline-derived CDR1 and CDR2 are SEHNR and FQNEAQ (reference sequence). As DNA, the CDR3 is TGTGCCAGCAGCTTTGGGGACAGGGGTGGCGGCTACACCTTC. Translation gives CASSFGDRGGGYTF.

The rearrangement joins TRBV2 to TRBJ2-2; 8 bases map to TRBD1. V lost 5 bases, J lost 7 bases, and 12 bases stayed unmatched. Germline lookup yields CDR1 SNHLY and CDR2 FYNNEI. The CDR3 consists of 16 residues. The CDR3 DNA reads as TGTGCCAGCAGTCCAATCGGACAGGGAGTCAGCGGGGAGCTGTTTTTT. Translating gives CASSPIGQGVSGELFF.

The V call is TRBV19, the J call TRBJ2-7, with a tentative D call TRBD2 (6 bases). The V gene lost 3 bases and the J gene lost 4 bases, with 13 bases spanning the gap. CDR1 is LNHDA, CDR2 SQIVND, per germline (reference sequence). The CDR3 is 14 residues long. The CDR3 nucleotides read TGTGCCAGTAGTATCCCGGGACTCTCGTACGAGCAGTACTTC. Encoded protein: CASSIPGLSYEQYF. Full variable domain (outside the CDR3, taken from reference TRBV19 and TRBJ2-7): DGGITQSPKYLFRKEGQNVTLSCEQNLNHDAMYWYRQDPGQGLRLIYYSQIVNDFQKGDIAEGYSVSREKKESFPLTVTSAQKNPTAFYLCASSIPGLSYEQYFGPGTRLTVT.

Details on this clone: The junction shows a germline mismatch at one end, possibly a read error. The chain carries TRBV27 and TRBJ2-2, with a possible D match to TRBD2 (5 bases). In germline, CDR1 is MNHEY, CDR2 SMNVEV (reference sequence). This CDR3 spans 13 amino acids. Here the CDR3 reads CASSLRSTGEWIF. In DNA form, the CDR3 reads TGTGCCAGCAGTTTACGGAGCACCGGGGAATGGATTTTT.

V gene TRBV2 combines with J gene TRBJ2-7, with 10 bases identical to TRBD1. This CDR3 has 12 amino acids. Per the germline V gene, CDR1 is SNHLY and CDR2 is FYNNEI. CDR3 bases: TGTGTTACGGGACAGGGGTCCTACGAGCAGTACTTC. As protein: CVTGQGSYEQYF.

The genes are TRBV10-3 and TRBJ2-2, with D unresolved. V was pared by 6 bases and J by 6 bases, with 8 bases between. Germline CDR1 and CDR2: ENHRY and SYGVKD. The CDR3 is made up of 12 amino acids. In DNA form, the CDR3 reads TGTGCCATCAGCCCAAATGCCGGGGAGCTGTTTTTT. Translated: CAISPNAGELFF.

As to this clone: Other DNA sequences from this sample encode an identical CDR3 as well. The V gene is TRBV2, the J gene TRBJ1-1; the D is unclear. Germline assignment: CDR1 SNHLY and CDR2 FYNNEI. V lost 0 bases, J lost 2 bases, and 7 bases lay in between. CDR3 length: 14 residues. CDR3 nucleotide sequence: TGTGCCAGCAGTGAAGCGGGCAGAAACACTGAAGCTTTCTTT. It is translated as CASSEAGRNTEAFF.

Concerning this clone: Other nucleotide sequences in the sample specify the same CDR3. This chain joins TRBV9 and TRBJ2-6; D may be TRBD1 (6 bases). There are 16 residues in the CDR3. Germline V gives CDR1 SGDLS, CDR2 YYNGEE. V shed 3 bases and J shed 2 bases, with 12 bases lying between them. The CDR3 DNA is TGTGCCAGCAGCGGCTACGGGACAACTGGGGCCAACGTCCTGACTTTC. Protein sequence: CASSGYGTTGANVLTF.

This clone was counted a single time. CDR3 nucleotides: TGTGCCAGCAGCCCCGGGACAGGGGAGAACTCACCCCTCCACTTT. This gives the protein CASSPGTGENSPLHF. J is TRBJ1-6 and V is TRBV7-2; 10 nucleotides align to TRBD1. This CDR3 spans 15 amino acids. Germline CDR1 SGHTA, CDR2 FQGNSA. With 5 bases clipped from V and 10 bases from J, the junction kept 8 bases outside the gene matches.

V and J are TRBV30 and TRBJ2-6; D gene ambiguous. V lost 5 bases and J lost 0, with 5 bases in between. The CDR3 extends over 13 amino acids. Germline V gene lookup returns CDR1 GTSNPN and CDR2 SVGIG (reference sequence). The CDR3 DNA is TGTGCCTGGCGAGTCTCTGGGGCCAACGTCCTGACTTTC. Its translation: CAWRVSGANVLTF.

V is TRBV28 and J is TRBJ2-7, with 10 bases matching TRBD2. J lost 2 bases, V lost 3 bases, and 19 bases had no gene match. From germline, CDR1 is MDHEN and CDR2 SYDVKM. This CDR3 spans 20 amino acids. This chain's CDR3 is CASSLAGFLAGVTNPYEQYF. CDR3 bases: TGTGCCAGCAGTTTGGCAGGGTTTCTAGCGGGAGTCACAAATCCCTACGAGCAGTACTTC.

V gene TRBV25-1 combines with J gene TRBJ2-7; the match to TRBD1 covers 9 bases. The CDR3 sequence is 18 residues long. Germline-derived CDR1 and CDR2 are MGHDK and SYGVNS. Unmatched junction bases numbered 16, after V lost 3 bases and J lost 4 bases. CDR3 amino acids: CASSDLGQGLSGVYEQYF. The CDR3 coding sequence is TGTGCCAGCAGTGACCTGGGACAGGGACTATCTGGGGTGTACGAGCAGTACTTC.

This clone was observed a handful of times. The chain uses TRBV18 and TRBJ1-2; 7 bases are shared with TRBD1. The CDR3 extends over 15 amino acids. The ends lost 0 bases at V and 8 bases at J; junction bases unmatched: 9. CDR1 and CDR2 (germline): KGHSH, LQKENI. As DNA, the CDR3 is TGTGCCAGCTCACCACCCTCAGGGACAGCTATGGGCTACACCTTC. Translating gives CASSPPSGTAMGYTF.

The rearrangement joins TRBV7-6 to TRBJ1-4; TRBD1 might be the D (5 bases). The germline gives CDR1 SGHVS, CDR2 FNYEAQ. The CDR3 sequence is 16 residues long. Between the trimmed V and J ends, which lost 6 bases and 8 bases, there was a span of 22 bases. The CDR3 sequence is CASSPLADRPGEKLFF. Here the CDR3 DNA reads TGTGCCAGCAGTCCTCTGGCAGACAGACCTGGCGAAAAACTGTTTTTT.

A note on this clone: The junction differs from germline at one of its ends, possibly a read error. The rearrangement uses TRBV7-9 and TRBJ2-1, with 15 bases aligning to TRBD2. The CDR3 is made up of 16 amino acids. Germline loops: CDR1 SEHNR, CDR2 FQNEAQ (reference sequence). The CDR3 coding sequence is TGTGCCAGCAGCCAGGGACTAGCGGGAGGTTTAAACAGCAACCTCTTC. Its protein is CASSQGLAGGLNSNLF. Supplemented by reference TRBV7-9 and TRBJ2-1, the full variable domain reads DTGVSQNPRHKITKRGQNVTFRCDPISEHNRLYWYRQTLGQGPEFLTYFQNEAQLEKSRLLSDRFSAERPKGSFSTLEIQRTEQGDSAMYLCASSQGLAGGLNSNLFGPGTRLTVL.

As for this clone: This probably arose from a read error, given a far larger clone one base away. This chain joins TRBV6-5 and TRBJ1-2; 7 bases are a match to TRBD1. Losses at the gene ends were 4 bases for V and 0 bases for J; bases not matched to a gene: 2. The CDR3 runs 14 residues. CDR1 and CDR2 (germline): MNHEY, SVGAGI. The CDR3 loop is CASSLQGTNYGYTF. The CDR3 nucleotides are TGTGCCAGCAGTTTACAGGGGACTAACTATGGCTACACCTTC.

This rearrangement joins TRBV2 to TRBJ1-1, with 8 bases identical to TRBD1. This CDR3 comprises 14 residues. Germline CDR1 SNHLY, CDR2 FYNNEI. The J segment lost 6 bases and the V segment lost 6 bases, leaving 9 bases of the junction unmatched. Here the CDR3 DNA reads TGTGCCAGCAGCGGCGGACAGGGAGGCGCTGAAGCTTTCTTT. Amino acid sequence: CASSGGQGGAEAFF. The entire variable domain, with the rest obtained from reference TRBV2 and TRBJ1-1, is as follows: EPEVTQTPSHQVTQMGQEVILRCVPISNHLYFYWYRQILGQKVEFLVSFYNNEISEKSEIFDDQFSVERPDGSNFTLKIRSTKLEDSAMYFCASSGGQGGAEAFFGQGTRLTVV.

The rearrangement uses TRBV7-6 and TRBJ2-2; 7 positions match TRBD1. In germline, CDR1 is SGHVS, CDR2 FNYEAQ. This CDR3 region has 17 residues. The V and J ends lost 2 bases and 3 bases, in that order; junction bases with no gene match: 9. The CDR3 coding sequence is TGTGCCAGCAGCTTATATCTATGGACAGGAGACACCGGGGAGCTGTTTTTT. It encodes CASSLYLWTGDTGELFF.

The CDR3, as DNA: TGCGCCAGCAGCCAAGACCCGGGACTAGCAGATACAGATACGCAGTATTTT. Protein sequence: CASSQDPGLADTDTQYF. This chain joins TRBV4-1 and TRBJ2-3; 9 positions match TRBD2. The junction had 7 bases not matched to a gene; V was cut back by 0 bases and J by 3 bases. The CDR3 loop spans 17 amino acids. Germline CDR1 reads MGHRA; CDR2 reads YSYEKL.

This clone has just one count. CDR3: CASSSLRTRNIDTQYF. DNA of the CDR3: TGTGCCAGTAGTTCCCTGCGGACACGGAATATAGATACGCAGTATTTT. This chain uses TRBV19 with TRBJ2-3, with D possibly TRBD1 on 5 matching bases. Germline V CDR1 and CDR2: LNHDA, SQIVND (reference sequence). The V end was cut by 5 bases, the J end by 5 bases, with 20 bases between. The CDR3 is 16 residues long. The full variable domain, in which reference TRBV19 and TRBJ2-3 provide the parts outside the CDR3, is DGGITQSPKYLFRKEGQNVTLSCEQNLNHDAMYWYRQDPGQGLRLIYYSQIVNDFQKGDIAEGYSVSREKKESFPLTVTSAQKNPTAFYLCASSSLRTRNIDTQYFGPGTRLTVL.

The chain links TRBV5-1 to TRBJ1-6, with D possibly matching TRBD1 (6 bases). CDR1 is SGHRS, CDR2 YFSETQ, per germline. The V end was cut by 4 bases, the J end by 8 bases, with 16 bases between. The CDR3 is 15 residues long. The CDR3 DNA reads as TGCGCCAGCAGCCCAGGGGCGAAGTTCGATTCACCCCTCCACTTT. Translated: CASSPGAKFDSPLHF.

V and J are TRBV5-4 and TRBJ2-2, with 7 bases lining up with TRBD2. The CDR3 spans 15 residues. The J segment lost 3 bases and the V segment lost 4 bases, leaving 6 bases of the junction unmatched. Per germline, CDR1 SGHNT and CDR2 YYREEE (reference sequence). CDR3 coding DNA: TGTGCCAGCAGCCGTGGGGGGGTCGACACCGGGGAGCTGTTTTTT. Its translation is CASSRGGVDTGELFF. Based on the CDR3 plus reference TRBV5-4 and TRBJ2-2, the full variable domain is ETGVTQSPTHLIKTRGQQVTLRCSSQSGHNTVSWYQQALGQGPQFIFQYYREEENGRGNFPPRFSGLQFPNYSSELNVNALELDDSALYLCASSRGGVDTGELFFGEGSRLTVL.

This clone was counted once. The chain is built from TRBV7-8 and TRBJ2-7; TRBD2 matches 9 bases. The CDR3 loop spans 16 amino acids. The trim removed 2 bases at V and 6 bases at J, leaving 11 bases unmatched. Germline V gene lookup returns CDR1 SGHVS and CDR2 FQNEAQ. The CDR3 reads CASSLQIAGVFGEQYF. CDR3 in DNA: TGTGCCAGCAGCTTACAAATAGCGGGAGTATTCGGCGAGCAGTACTTC.

The chain combines TRBV5-4 with TRBJ1-1; D is possibly TRBD1 (5 bases). Trimming shortened V by 6 bases and J by 4 bases, and 13 bases separated the two germline ends. CDR3 length: 13 amino acids. From germline, CDR1 is SGHNT and CDR2 YYREEE (reference sequence). The CDR3 sequence: CASIPPGGTEAFF. CDR3 nucleotide sequence: TGTGCCAGCATTCCACCCGGGGGCACTGAAGCTTTCTTT. Variable domain in full (rest from reference TRBV5-4 and TRBJ1-1): ETGVTQSPTHLIKTRGQQVTLRCSSQSGHNTVSWYQQALGQGPQFIFQYYREEENGRGNFPPRFSGLQFPNYSSELNVNALELDDSALYLCASIPPGGTEAFFGQGTRLTVV.

The V call is TRBV19, the J call TRBJ2-5; tentative D call: TRBD2 (5 bases). The germline CDR1 and CDR2 sequences are LNHDA and SQIVND (reference sequence). The CDR3 spans 14 residues. V gave up 4 bases and J gave up 1 base, with 10 bases separating them. The CDR3: CASSTGLLQETQYF. In nucleotides, the CDR3 is TGTGCCAGTAGTACAGGACTGCTCCAAGAGACCCAGTACTTC.

This clone showed up just once. V usage is TRBV7-9 and J usage is TRBJ1-2; weak D call: TRBD1 (6 bases). Between the trimmed V and J ends, which lost 7 bases and 1 base, there was a span of 13 bases. The CDR3 runs to 14 residues. Germline assignment: CDR1 SEHNR and CDR2 FQNEAQ (reference sequence). The CDR3, as DNA: TGTGCCAGCACCCGAGGACAGATTAACTATGGCTACACCTTC. Its protein is CASTRGQINYGYTF.